What follows are 6 T cell receptor beta chains derived from one specimen sequenced in a study of response to subunit inactivated influenza vaccine. Each CDR3 protein gets one entry after TCRdb re-called the RT-PCR reads with MiXCR. Among about 520,000 distinct CDR3 sequences listed, over 9.5% were seen once. The source material was PBMCs from blood, sampled about 40 days after vaccination. The receptor set was obtained from a man between 50 and 59 years old who received an inactivated influenza vaccine.

This clonotype appeared a few times. The chain has TRBV29-1 and TRBJ2-3, with D possibly being TRBD2 (7 bases). V lost 5 bases, J lost 4 bases, and 13 bases lay in between. Germline-derived CDR1 and CDR2 are SQVTM and ANQGSEA. This CDR3 has 13 amino acids. The CDR3 protein is CSVRGRASDTQYF. The CDR3 region has the DNA TGCAGCGTTAGGGGGAGGGCCTCAGATACGCAGTATTTT.

This clonotype was detected a few times. This chain links TRBV7-9 with TRBJ2-2, with 9 bases identical to TRBD1. From germline, CDR1 is SEHNR and CDR2 FQNEAQ (reference sequence). V shed 2 bases and J 10 bases; nucleotides not matched to a gene: 11. The CDR3 sequence is 16 residues long. CDR3 nucleotides: TGTGCCAGCAGCTTATCCAGCGGGACAGGGAGTGCGGAGCTGTTTTTT. Its translation is CASSLSSGTGSAELFF.

The V call is TRBV24-1, the J call TRBJ2-3; D gene unclear. The CDR3 loop spans 14 amino acids. Trimming removed 4 bases from V and 2 bases from J, with 9 bases in between. CDR1 and CDR2 from the germline V gene are KGHDR and SFDVKD. CDR3 loop: CATSDDGFTDTQYF. The CDR3 DNA follows: TGTGCCACCAGTGACGACGGATTCACAGATACGCAGTATTTT.

The table lists this clonotype with a few counts. The V gene is TRBV7-9, the J gene TRBJ2-5; TRBD2 aligns across 7 bases. V shed 3 bases and J 3 bases; nucleotides not matched to a gene: 4. Germline CDR1 SEHNR, CDR2 FQNEAQ (reference sequence). The CDR3 length is 14 residues. CDR3 nucleotide sequence: TGTGCCAGCAGCTTCGACCTAGCGGAAGAGACCCAGTACTTC. The encoded protein is CASSFDLAEETQYF.

This clonotype has at least ten counts. This chain connects TRBV7-9 to TRBJ2-6; no definite D call. The CDR3 is 15 residues long. The V end was cut by 2 bases, the J end by 0 bases, with 5 bases between. Germline lookup yields CDR1 SEHNR and CDR2 FQNEAQ (reference sequence). CDR3 sequence reads: CASSLIGSGANVLTF. In DNA form, the CDR3 reads TGTGCCAGCAGCTTAATTGGCTCTGGGGCCAACGTCCTGACTTTC. Filled out from reference TRBV7-9 and TRBJ2-6, the complete variable domain reads DTGVSQNPRHKITKRGQNVTFRCDPISEHNRLYWYRQTLGQGPEFLTYFQNEAQLEKSRLLSDRFSAERPKGSFSTLEIQRTEQGDSAMYLCASSLIGSGANVLTFGAGSRLTVL.

This sequence joins TRBV12-3 or TRBV12-4 and TRBJ2-1; 9 bases agree with TRBD1. This CDR3 has 17 residues. Trimming took 5 bases from V and 3 from J; bases not matched to a gene: 11. CDR3 sequence reads: CASSPNRGRRFYNEQFF. The CDR3 DNA sequence: TGTGCCAGCAGTCCAAACAGGGGGCGACGATTCTACAATGAGCAGTTCTTC.